This T cell receptor beta chain derives from a study of regulatory T cells in long-lasting Graves disease. General study points: Persistent disease preferred TRBV28, TRBJ1-2 and TRBJ2-5. Persistent-disease Graves' patients showed less TCR diversity than new cases.

The sample holds many counts of this clonotype. What it binds is unknown. This CDR3 is built from 15 residues. V shed 1 base and J shed 4 bases, with 13 bases lying between them. CDR1 and CDR2 from the germline V gene are SGHTA and FQGNSA. This sample's time point: persistent/refractory GD, antithyroid drugs over 5 years with positive TRAb. PBMCs provided the RNA from which the TCR library was made. In Xi'an, China, an endocrinology department was the source of patients. Both iRepertoire HTBI primers and Arm-PCR of CDR3 regions were used to build the TCR beta libraries. In the original workflow: Looking across samples, the authors found approximately 60 TRBV and some 15 TRBJ segments. TCRdb fed the multiplex PCR reads into MiXCR, producing one record per CDR3 protein. These V and J calls rely on TCRdb rather than the paper's analysis. This sample carries over 450,000 distinct CDR3 sequences, around a fifth of them seen once, and the ten largest clones take about 6.6%.

The clonotype comes from a female donor with Graves disease. The material sequenced was peripheral blood mononuclear cells (PBMCs), taken when the disease was refractory, from a patient treated with antithyroid drugs. The chain is built from TRBV7-2 and TRBJ1-2; D possibly corresponds to TRBD1 (5 bases). CDR3 in DNA: TGTGCCAGCAGCTTAGAACCGGACGGGGGCTATGGCTACACCTTC. Protein product: CASSLEPDGGYGYTF.